Listed below are T cell receptor beta chains from one sample, sequenced in a study of blood T cell repertoires in COVID-19. Assay: immunoSEQ multiplex PCR; the TCRdb copy retains only in-frame clones and omits some. The sample consists of around 140,000 clones, over 75% of them appearing once. The sample comprised PBMCs or T cells enriched from blood (not recorded which). The source is a woman between 45 and 65 years old who had recovered from COVID-19. Both conserved end residues are part of each CDR3. D genes are given only for firm matches. Not all rows give a size; the values are once, few, many and, for expanded clones, a class.

J,size,V,D,CDR3,DNA
TRBJ1-1,NA,TRBV5-1,TRBD1,CASSTRTGGRTEAFF,TGCGCCAGCAGCACAAGGACAGGGGGCCGCACTGAAGCTTTCTTT
TRBJ2-1,once,TRBV19,TRBD2,CASSQGLAGRSYNEQFF,TGTGCCAGTAGTCAGGGACTAGCGGGCCGCTCCTACAATGAGCAGTTCTTC
TRBJ1-5,NA,TRBV5-1,NA,CASSPQGETNQPQHF,TGCGCCAGCAGCCCACAGGGCGAAACCAATCAGCCCCAGCATTTT
TRBJ1-2,NA,TRBV11-3,TRBD1,CASSSRLDRESGYTF,TGTGCCAGCAGCTCCCGACTGGACAGGGAAAGTGGCTACACCTTC
TRBJ2-4,NA,TRBV24-1,NA,CATSTGAKNIQYF,TGTGCCACCAGTACAGGGGCCAAAAACATTCAGTACTTC
TRBJ1-2,NA,TRBV2,NA,CASRRLILLDGYTF,TGTGCCAGCAGAAGACTCATACTTCTAGATGGCTACACCTTC
TRBJ2-7,NA,TRBV12-3/TRBV12-4,TRBD2,CASSFTSVHEQYF,TGTGCCAGCAGTTTTACTAGCGTACACGAGCAGTACTTC
TRBJ1-4,NA,TRBV12-5,TRBD1,CASGLVVTGVLQEKLFF,TGTGCTAGTGGTTTGGTCGTGACAGGGGTCCTGCAGGAAAAACTGTTTTTT
TRBJ1-1,NA,TRBV10-2,NA,CASSESPGADTEAFF,TGCGCCAGCAGTGAGAGTCCAGGGGCGGACACTGAAGCTTTCTTT
TRBJ1-2,NA,TRBV27,NA,CASSRQNHGNYGYTF,TGTGCCAGCAGTCGACAGAACCATGGGAACTATGGCTACACCTTC
TRBJ2-5,NA,TRBV7-9,NA,CASSLGTETQYF,TGTGCCAGCAGCTTAGGTACTGAGACCCAGTACTTC
TRBJ2-2,NA,TRBV7-8,TRBD1,CASRPGGAGTGELFF,TGTGCCAGCAGGCCAGGGGGCGCTGGCACCGGGGAGCTGTTTTTT
TRBJ1-2,NA,TRBV19,TRBD1,CASRQQGAHGYTF,TGTGCCAGTAGGCAACAGGGGGCCCATGGCTACACCTTC
TRBJ2-1,NA,TRBV27,NA,CASSPSTGLHNEQFF,TGTGCCAGCAGTCCTTCAACGGGACTCCACAATGAGCAGTTCTTC
TRBJ2-4,NA,TRBV5-1,TRBD1,CASRSQGMERNIQYF,TGCGCCAGCAGATCACAGGGGATGGAGAGGAACATTCAGTACTTC
TRBJ1-5,NA,TRBV18,NA,CASSPSRDQPQHF,TGTGCCAGCTCACCATCACGGGATCAGCCCCAGCATTTT
TRBJ2-2,NA,TRBV5-5,TRBD2,CASSLRFQGLAGTGELFF,TGTGCCAGCAGCCTTCGCTTCCAGGGACTAGCGGGCACCGGGGAGCTGTTTTTT
TRBJ2-7,NA,TRBV18,TRBD2,CASSPASGRSYEQYF,TGTGCCAGCTCACCCGCTAGCGGGAGGTCCTACGAGCAGTACTTC
TRBJ2-5,few,TRBV6-5,TRBD2,CASSSKASGYQETQYF,TGTGCCAGCAGTTCCAAGGCTAGCGGCTACCAAGAGACCCAGTACTTC
TRBJ1-6,NA,TRBV5-8,NA,CASSLGVQHSPLHF,TGTGCCAGCAGCTTGGGGGTACAGCATTCACCCCTCCACTTT
TRBJ1-2,NA,TRBV6-5,NA,CASSYPVMPANGYTF,TGTGCCAGCAGTTACCCCGTTATGCCTGCTAATGGCTACACCTTC
TRBJ1-1,NA,TRBV4-1,NA,CASSQDFDRRMNTEAFF,TGCGCCAGCAGCCAAGACTTTGACAGGCGAATGAACACTGAAGCTTTCTTT
TRBJ1-5,few,TRBV27,TRBD1,CASSITGDRQPQHF,TGTGCCAGCAGTATTACAGGGGATCGTCAGCCCCAGCATTTT
TRBJ1-1,once,TRBV14,TRBD1,CASSQRDRAGTEAFF,TGTGCCAGCAGCCAGAGGGACAGGGCGGGCACTGAAGCTTTCTTT
TRBJ1-6,NA,TRBV7-3,TRBD1,CASSVGTDRNSPLHF,TGTGCCAGCAGCGTAGGGACAGACCGTAATTCACCCCTCCACTTT
TRBJ1-4,NA,TRBV5-6,TRBD1,CASSGTGANEKLFF,TGTGCCAGCAGCGGGACAGGGGCTAATGAAAAACTGTTTTTT
TRBJ1-6,NA,TRBV6-5,NA,CASKAGDYNSPLHF,TGTGCCAGCAAGGCGGGAGATTATAATTCACCCCTCCACTTT
TRBJ1-1,NA,TRBV5-4,TRBD1,CASSLGTGNPMNTEAFF,TGTGCCAGCAGCTTAGGGACAGGTAACCCCATGAACACTGAAGCTTTCTTT
TRBJ2-2,once,TRBV27,NA,CASSLTTSTGELFF,TGTGCCAGCAGTCTCACGACTAGCACCGGGGAGCTGTTTTTT
TRBJ1-5,NA,TRBV5-5,TRBD1,CASSSETGFLQPQHF,TGTGCCAGCAGCTCTGAGACAGGGTTCCTTCAGCCCCAGCATTTT
TRBJ2-7,NA,TRBV9,NA,CASSPGGGYEQYF,TGTGCCAGCAGCCCCGGTGGAGGGTACGAGCAGTACTTC
TRBJ1-2,NA,TRBV11-2,NA,CASSLDPGGIYGYTF,TGTGCCAGCAGCTTAGATCCCGGGGGTATCTATGGCTACACCTTC
TRBJ2-5,NA,TRBV30,TRBD2,CAWSKGLAGPLRETQYF,TGTGCCTGGAGCAAAGGGCTAGCGGGGCCCCTTCGAGAGACCCAGTACTTC
TRBJ2-5,NA,TRBV27,TRBD1,CASRNRGQETQYF,TGTGCCAGCAGAAACAGGGGCCAAGAGACCCAGTACTTC
TRBJ1-2,once,TRBV28,TRBD1,CASRTRDRGFPGYTF,TGTGCCAGCAGAACCAGGGACAGGGGTTTTCCTGGCTACACCTTC
TRBJ2-1,NA,TRBV5-6,TRBD2,CASSYLSTLAGSYNEQFF,TGTGCCAGCAGCTACCTCTCAACACTAGCGGGCTCATACAATGAGCAGTTCTTC
TRBJ1-2,NA,TRBV2,TRBD1,CASSDTDRGRGYGYTF,TGTGCCAGCAGTGATACGGACAGGGGGCGAGGCTATGGCTACACCTTC
TRBJ1-3,NA,TRBV27,NA,CASSPRVQALSGNTIYF,TGTGCCAGCAGTCCCCGTGTACAGGCTCTCTCTGGAAACACCATATATTTT
TRBJ2-3,NA,TRBV18,TRBD2,CASSRTGTSGSYASTDTQYF,TGTGCCAGCTCCCGGACTGGGACTAGCGGGAGTTATGCAAGCACAGATACGCAGTATTTT
TRBJ2-5,NA,TRBV18,TRBD1,CASSPRQGETQYF,TGTGCCAGCTCACCCCGACAGGGTGAGACCCAGTACTTC
TRBJ1-6,NA,TRBV6-4,NA,CASSDGGVSPLHF,TGTGCCAGCAGTGACGGAGGGGTCTCACCCCTCCACTTT
TRBJ1-1,NA,TRBV3-1/TRBV3-2,NA,CASSPALPGQRYTEAFF,TGTGCCAGCAGCCCCGCGCTCCCCGGACAGAGGTACACTGAAGCTTTCTTT
TRBJ1-1,NA,TRBV19,NA,CASSIRTQQGNTEAFF,TGTGCCAGTAGTATAAGGACCCAACAGGGGAACACTGAAGCTTTCTTT
TRBJ1-1,NA,TRBV25-1,TRBD1,CASSWTGSLPEAFF,TGTGCCAGCAGCTGGACAGGGAGTCTGCCTGAAGCTTTCTTT
TRBJ2-2,NA,TRBV7-6,NA,CASSFSLGQRRANTGELFF,TGTGCCAGCAGCTTCTCTCTCGGACAACGACGTGCGAACACCGGGGAGCTGTTTTTT